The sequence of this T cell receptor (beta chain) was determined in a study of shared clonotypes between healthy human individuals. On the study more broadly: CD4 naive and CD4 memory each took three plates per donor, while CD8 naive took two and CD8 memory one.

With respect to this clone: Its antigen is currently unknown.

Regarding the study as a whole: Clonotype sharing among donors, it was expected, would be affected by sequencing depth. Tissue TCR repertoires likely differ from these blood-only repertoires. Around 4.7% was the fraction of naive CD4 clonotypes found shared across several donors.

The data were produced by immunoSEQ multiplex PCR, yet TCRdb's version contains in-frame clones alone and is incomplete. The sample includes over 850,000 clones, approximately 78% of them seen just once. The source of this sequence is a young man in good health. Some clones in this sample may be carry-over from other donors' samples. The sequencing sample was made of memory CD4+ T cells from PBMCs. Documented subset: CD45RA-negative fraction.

The CDR3 here is CASSRSTGLAAYNEQFF. The CDR3 bases are TGTGCCAGTAGTAGAAGCACGGGACTAGCGGCCTACAATGAGCAGTTCTTC. This chain links TRBV19 with TRBJ2-1, with TRBD2 identical over 11 bases. The junction had 7 bases not matched to a gene; V was cut back by 4 bases and J by 2 bases. Per the germline V gene, CDR1 is LNHDA and CDR2 is SQIVND (reference sequence). The CDR3 consists of 17 residues. The full variable domain, in which reference TRBV19 and TRBJ2-1 provide the parts outside the CDR3, is DGGITQSPKYLFRKEGQNVTLSCEQNLNHDAMYWYRQDPGQGLRLIYYSQIVNDFQKGDIAEGYSVSREKKESFPLTVTSAQKNPTAFYLCASSRSTGLAAYNEQFFGPGTRLTVL.